This T cell receptor beta chain stems from a study of blood T cell repertoires in COVID-19. Study-level background: Whether acute or convalescent, the COVID-19 samples came from the United States, Italy and Spain. From T cells, B-cell-depleted T cells, or PBMCs came the material, which was cDNA or gDNA.

How the authors handled the data: The assay estimated nucleated cells by amplifying reference gene primers. The method was immunoSEQ multiplex PCR; TCRdb's version includes in-frame clones alone and lacks a portion of them. The V and J calls and clone size come from that table; D and trimming were worked out from the DNA. The sample lists fewer than 150,000 clones, around three quarters seen once, with roughly a tenth in the top ten. V was cut by 4 bases and J by 7 bases, with 14 bases left in between. This CDR3 region has 14 residues. The V gene's germline CDR1 is LGHDT and CDR2 YNNKEL (reference sequence). Only one count was recorded for this clone.

This clonotype was sampled from a human donor in a cohort sampled during active COVID-19. Sequenced: peripheral blood. The chain links TRBV3-1 (or the pseudogene TRBV3-2) to TRBJ2-4; D perhaps matches TRBD1 (5 bases). The CDR3 is CASSPSDRRNIQYF. As DNA, the CDR3 is TGTGCCAGCAGCCCTTCCGACAGAAGGAACATTCAGTACTTC.